The 18 T cell receptor beta chains in this list originate from one sample, sequenced in a study of shared clonotypes between healthy human individuals. CD8 cells classed as naive were CD45RO-negative and positively selected for CCR7, excluding terminally differentiated effector memory CD45RA+ cells. Produced via immunoSEQ multiplex PCR; TCRdb's table is partial and in-frame only. The data show some 800,000 clones, more than 85% seen once. Sequences were obtained from naive CD8+ T cells sorted from blood. These receptors were collected from a man aged 30-40 years in good health.

The chain recombines TRBV5-8 with TRBJ2-7; TRBD2 might be the D (5 bases). The V gene's germline CDR1 is SGHTS and CDR2 YDEGEE. V shed 3 bases and J shed 3 bases, with 13 bases lying between them. CDR3 length: 14 amino acids. DNA for the CDR3: TGTGCCAGCAGCTCAAAGTTACTAGTCTACGAGCAGTACTTC. Its translation: CASSSKLLVYEQYF.

The genes are TRBV14 and TRBJ2-1, with D possibly matching TRBD2 (5 bases). Germline values: CDR1 SGHDN, CDR2 FVKESK. The V end lost 1 base, the J end lost 0 bases, and 13 bases lay between the germline ends. The CDR3 runs 17 residues. The CDR3 here is CASSQVERIGSYNEQFF. DNA for the CDR3: TGTGCCAGCAGCCAAGTGGAGCGGATCGGCTCCTACAATGAGCAGTTCTTC.

V and J are TRBV27 and TRBJ2-7; 8 bases line up with TRBD1. Germline V gene lookup returns CDR1 MNHEY and CDR2 SMNVEV (reference sequence). Trimming at V came to 5 bases and at J to 0 bases, leaving 6 bases not matched to a gene. This CDR3 is 15 amino acids long. In nucleotides, the CDR3 is TGTGCCAGCAGTCCCACAGGGGGGAGCTCCTACGAGCAGTACTTC. Its protein product is CASSPTGGSSYEQYF.

The rearrangement uses TRBV19 and TRBJ2-1; D call uncertain. Germline-derived CDR1 and CDR2 are LNHDA and SQIVND (reference sequence). Deletions cut 5 bases from V and 3 bases from J, with 11 bases between. The CDR3 consists of 14 residues. The CDR3 DNA follows: TGTGCCAGTAGTCGGCAGGTGGACTACAATGAGCAGTTCTTC. Its protein product is CASSRQVDYNEQFF. The whole variable domain, remainder taken from reference TRBV19 and TRBJ2-1, is DGGITQSPKYLFRKEGQNVTLSCEQNLNHDAMYWYRQDPGQGLRLIYYSQIVNDFQKGDIAEGYSVSREKKESFPLTVTSAQKNPTAFYLCASSRQVDYNEQFFGPGTRLTVL.

V is TRBV4-1 and J is TRBJ2-7; perhaps D is TRBD1 or TRBD2 (5 bases each). Germline CDR1 and CDR2: MGHRA and YSYEKL. Trimming shortened V by 5 bases and J by 3 bases, and 14 bases separated the two germline ends. The length of the CDR3 is 14 residues. The CDR3 reads CASSRDGTFYEQYF. CDR3 coding DNA: TGCGCCAGCAGCAGGGACGGAACCTTCTACGAGCAGTACTTC.

This clone was observed a single time. The V call is TRBV27, the J call TRBJ2-4; 12 nucleotides match TRBD2. This CDR3 spans 17 amino acids. The junction had 13 bases not matched to a gene; V was cut back by 6 bases and J by 7 bases. The germline gives CDR1 MNHEY, CDR2 SMNVEV (reference sequence). CDR3 DNA sequence: TGTGCCAGCAGCCCCCTAGCGGGAGGGCCGTTGGGTAACATTCAGTACTTC. Protein: CASSPLAGGPLGNIQYF.

This clone showed up just once. The chain combines TRBV27 with TRBJ1-1; D gene ambiguous. V shed 1 base and J shed 0 bases, with 15 bases lying between them. Germline CDR1 MNHEY, CDR2 SMNVEV (reference sequence). This CDR3 has 17 residues. CDR3 sequence (DNA): TGTGCCAGCAGTTTATACACAGCGCCTACCATGAACACTGAAGCTTTCTTT. This sequence encodes CASSLYTAPTMNTEAFF.

As regards this clone: This sample includes further DNA sequences coding for the same CDR3. This chain uses TRBV11-2 with TRBJ2-7, with D tentatively TRBD2 (6 bases). CDR1 is SGHAT and CDR2 is FQNNGV in the germline V gene. There are 14 residues in the CDR3. Trimming left V 1 base short and J 3 bases short, with 10 bases between. CDR3 sequence: CASSLGLVGYEQYF. CDR3 nucleotide sequence: TGTGCCAGCAGCTTAGGACTAGTTGGCTACGAGCAGTACTTC.

V usage is TRBV9 and J usage is TRBJ2-7; the D gene is possibly TRBD1 (5 bases). V was clipped by 3 bases and J by 7 bases, with 17 bases between them. Germline V gene lookup returns CDR1 SGDLS and CDR2 YYNGEE. CDR3 length equals 14 residues. The CDR3 is CASSDGRTTREQYF. The CDR3 DNA follows: TGTGCCAGCAGCGATGGCAGGACAACTCGGGAGCAGTACTTC.

The genes are TRBV27 and TRBJ1-1; D may be TRBD1 (6 bases). Germline V gene data show CDR1 as MNHEY and CDR2 as SMNVEV (reference sequence). This CDR3 is built from 15 residues. V gave up 2 bases and J gave up 2 bases, with 12 bases separating them. The CDR3 is CASSLARRGNTEAFF. CDR3 bases: TGTGCCAGCAGTTTAGCCCGCAGGGGTAACACTGAAGCTTTCTTT.

V is TRBV4-3 and J is TRBJ2-7; the D gene is possibly TRBD2 (5 bases). Germline V gene data show CDR1 as LGHNA and CDR2 as YSLEER. Trimming removed 1 base from V and 5 bases from J, with 12 bases in between. The CDR3 runs 14 residues. CDR3 residues: CASSQGAGHHEQYF. In DNA, the CDR3 is TGCGCCAGCAGCCAAGGGGCGGGTCACCACGAGCAGTACTTC.

The chain recombines TRBV5-6 with TRBJ2-4, with 9 bases identical to TRBD1. Per the germline V gene, CDR1 is SGHDT and CDR2 is YYEEEE. The junction had 4 bases not matched to a gene; V was cut back by 2 bases and J by 7 bases. The CDR3 is 14 amino acids. CDR3 amino acids: CASSFGTGTNIQYF. CDR3 nucleotides: TGTGCCAGCAGCTTTGGGACAGGGACTAACATTCAGTACTTC. Combining the CDR3 with reference TRBV5-6 and TRBJ2-4 gives the whole variable domain DAGVTQSPTHLIKTRGQQVTLRCSPKSGHDTVSWYQQALGQGPQFIFQYYEEEERQRGNFPDRFSGHQFPNYSSELNVNALLLGDSALYLCASSFGTGTNIQYFGAGTRLSVL.

The genes are TRBV7-2 and TRBJ2-5; TRBD1 matches at 8 bases. This CDR3 is 16 amino acids long. V trimming: 1 base; J trimming: 5 bases; junction bases outside the gene matches: 9. Germline loops: CDR1 SGHTA, CDR2 FQGNSA. DNA for the CDR3: TGTGCCAGCAGCTTAGTGGTGTCAGGGGGCCTCGAGACCCAGTACTTC. Protein product: CASSLVVSGGLETQYF.

With regard to this clone: At the DNA level, this CDR3 is encoded by other sequences in the same sample as well. This chain uses TRBV7-9 with TRBJ1-1; D unclear. CDR1 is SEHNR and CDR2 is FQNEAQ in the germline V gene (reference sequence). This CDR3 region has 11 residues. Between the trimmed V and J ends, which lost 2 bases and 6 bases, there was a span of 4 bases. The CDR3 loop reads CASSLTPEAFF. As DNA, the CDR3 is TGTGCCAGCAGCTTAACGCCTGAAGCTTTCTTT.

This clone showed up just a few times. This chain joins TRBV18 and TRBJ1-5; D unresolved. V dropped 2 bases and J dropped 4 bases, with 9 bases sitting between them. Germline CDR1 reads KGHSH; CDR2 reads LQKENI. The CDR3 is 14 amino acids. CDR3: CASSPSQSNQPQHF. As DNA, the CDR3 is TGTGCCAGCTCACCATCACAGTCGAATCAGCCCCAGCATTTT.

V and J are TRBV29-1 and TRBJ2-7; D might be TRBD1 or TRBD2, each matching 6 bases. The germline V gene encodes CDR1 SQVTM and CDR2 ANQGSEA. The CDR3 contains 15 residues. V lost 7 bases and J lost 0, with 19 bases in between. The chain's CDR3 is CSALPVGGYSYEQYF. DNA for the CDR3: TGCAGCGCCCTCCCGGTGGGGGGCTACTCCTACGAGCAGTACTTC.

CDR3 DNA: TGTGCCAGCAGCTCCTCTCGTTACGAGCAGTACTTC. This encodes CASSSSRYEQYF. V usage is TRBV11-2 and J usage is TRBJ2-7, with D unresolved. V was trimmed by 4 bases and J by 4 bases, leaving 8 bases between them. The CDR3 has 12 amino acids. Germline-derived CDR1 and CDR2 are SGHAT and FQNNGV.

The rearrangement joins TRBV4-1 to TRBJ2-7, with a possible D match to TRBD1 (6 bases). Germline V CDR1 and CDR2: MGHRA, YSYEKL. The length of the CDR3 is 14 residues. With 6 bases removed from V and 1 base from J, the gap between germline ends came to 13 bases. In DNA, the CDR3 is TGCGCCAGCAGAGAATGGGACACATCCTACGAGCAGTACTTC. Translating it yields CASREWDTSYEQYF.